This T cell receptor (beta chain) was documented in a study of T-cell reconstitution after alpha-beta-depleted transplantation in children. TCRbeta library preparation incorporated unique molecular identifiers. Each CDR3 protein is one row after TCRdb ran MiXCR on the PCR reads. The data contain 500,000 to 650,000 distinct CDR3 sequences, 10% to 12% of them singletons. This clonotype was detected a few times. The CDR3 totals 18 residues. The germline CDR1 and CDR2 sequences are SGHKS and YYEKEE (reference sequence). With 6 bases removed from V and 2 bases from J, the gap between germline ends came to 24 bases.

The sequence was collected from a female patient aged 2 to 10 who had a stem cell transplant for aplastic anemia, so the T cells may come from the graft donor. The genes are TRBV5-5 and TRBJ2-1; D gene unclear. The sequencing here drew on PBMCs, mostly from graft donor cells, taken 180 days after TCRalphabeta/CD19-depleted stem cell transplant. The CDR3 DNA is TGTGCCAGCACGCTTGAACAAATACGGCAGCGAGCCTACAATGAGCAGTTCTTC. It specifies CASTLEQIRQRAYNEQFF.